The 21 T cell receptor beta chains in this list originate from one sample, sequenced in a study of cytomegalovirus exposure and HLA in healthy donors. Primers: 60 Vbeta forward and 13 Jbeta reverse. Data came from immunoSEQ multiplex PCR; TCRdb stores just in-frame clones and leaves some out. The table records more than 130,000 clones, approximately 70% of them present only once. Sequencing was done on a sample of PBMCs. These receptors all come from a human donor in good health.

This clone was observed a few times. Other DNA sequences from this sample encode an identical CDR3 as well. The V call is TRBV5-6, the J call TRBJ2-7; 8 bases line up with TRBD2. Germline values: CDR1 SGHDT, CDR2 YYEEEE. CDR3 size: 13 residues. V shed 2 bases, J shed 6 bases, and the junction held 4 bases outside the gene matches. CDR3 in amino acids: CASSFLAGGEQYF. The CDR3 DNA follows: TGTGCCAGCAGCTTTTTGGCGGGGGGCGAGCAGTACTTC.

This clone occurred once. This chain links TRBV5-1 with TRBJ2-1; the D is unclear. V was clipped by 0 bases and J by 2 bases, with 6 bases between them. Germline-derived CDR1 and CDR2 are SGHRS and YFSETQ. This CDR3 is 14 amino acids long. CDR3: CASSLDSTYNEQFF. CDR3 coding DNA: TGCGCCAGCAGCTTGGACAGCACCTACAATGAGCAGTTCTTC.

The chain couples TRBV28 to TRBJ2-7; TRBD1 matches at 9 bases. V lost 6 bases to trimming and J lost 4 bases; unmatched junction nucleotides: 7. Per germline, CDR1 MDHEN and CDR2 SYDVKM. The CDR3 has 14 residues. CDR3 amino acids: CASRAGQGFYEQYF. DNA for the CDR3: TGTGCCAGCAGGGCGGGACAGGGCTTTTACGAGCAGTACTTC.

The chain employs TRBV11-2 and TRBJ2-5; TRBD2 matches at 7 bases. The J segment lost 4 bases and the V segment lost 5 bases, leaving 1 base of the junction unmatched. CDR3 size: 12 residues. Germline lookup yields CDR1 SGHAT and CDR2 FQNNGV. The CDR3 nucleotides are TGTGCCAGCAGCGGGGGGGGAGAGACCCAGTACTTC. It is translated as CASSGGGETQYF.

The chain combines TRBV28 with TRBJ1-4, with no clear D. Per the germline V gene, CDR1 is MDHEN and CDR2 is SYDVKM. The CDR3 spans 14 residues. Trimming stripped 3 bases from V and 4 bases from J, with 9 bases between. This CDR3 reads CASSFLQFNEKLFF. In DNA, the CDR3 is TGTGCCAGCAGTTTCTTACAGTTTAATGAAAAACTGTTTTTT.

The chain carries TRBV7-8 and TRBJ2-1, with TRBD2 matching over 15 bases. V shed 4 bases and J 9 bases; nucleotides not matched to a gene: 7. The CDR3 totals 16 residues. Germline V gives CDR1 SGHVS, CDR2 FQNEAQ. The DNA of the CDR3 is TGTGCCAGCAGCTCCTGGACTAGCGGGAGGGCTGGTGAGCAGTTCTTC. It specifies CASSSWTSGRAGEQFF.

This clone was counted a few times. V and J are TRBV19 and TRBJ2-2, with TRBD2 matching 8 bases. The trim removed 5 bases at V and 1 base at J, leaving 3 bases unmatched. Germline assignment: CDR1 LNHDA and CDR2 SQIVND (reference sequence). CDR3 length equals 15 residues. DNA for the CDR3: TGTGCCAGTAGTCTTAGCGGGGTGAACACCGGGGAGCTGTTTTTT. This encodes CASSLSGVNTGELFF.

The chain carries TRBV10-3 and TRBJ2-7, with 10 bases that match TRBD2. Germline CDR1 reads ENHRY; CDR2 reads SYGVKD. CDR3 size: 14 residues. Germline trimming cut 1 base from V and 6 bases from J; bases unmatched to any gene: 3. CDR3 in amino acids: CAISEYSGGSEQYF. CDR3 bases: TGTGCCATCAGTGAGTATAGCGGGGGGTCCGAGCAGTACTTC.

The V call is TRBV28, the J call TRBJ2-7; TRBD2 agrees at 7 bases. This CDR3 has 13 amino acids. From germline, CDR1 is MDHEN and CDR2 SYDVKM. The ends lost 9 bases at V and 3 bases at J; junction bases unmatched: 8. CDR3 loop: CASGGGFFYEQYF. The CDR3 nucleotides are TGTGCCAGTGGGGGGGGTTTTTTCTACGAGCAGTACTTC.

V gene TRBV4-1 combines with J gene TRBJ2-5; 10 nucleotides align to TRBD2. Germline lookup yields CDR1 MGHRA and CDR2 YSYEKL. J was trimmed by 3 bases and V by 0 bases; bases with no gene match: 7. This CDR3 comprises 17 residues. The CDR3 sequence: CASSQDDPSGSEETQYF. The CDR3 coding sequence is TGCGCCAGCAGCCAAGATGATCCTAGCGGGAGTGAAGAGACCCAGTACTTC.

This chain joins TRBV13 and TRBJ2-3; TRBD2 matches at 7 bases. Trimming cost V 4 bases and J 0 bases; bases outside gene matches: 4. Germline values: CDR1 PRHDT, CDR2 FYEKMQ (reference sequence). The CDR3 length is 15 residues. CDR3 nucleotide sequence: TGTGCCAGCAGCTCCGGGGGGACTAGCACAGATACGCAGTATTTT. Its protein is CASSSGGTSTDTQYF.

CDR3 residues: CASSAGGNEQYF. The CDR3 nucleotides are TGTGCCAGCAGCGCAGGGGGCAACGAGCAGTACTTC. This chain uses TRBV9 with TRBJ2-7, with 8 bases that match TRBD1. V lost 3 bases, J lost 5 bases, and 1 base stayed unmatched. CDR3 size: 12 residues. In germline, CDR1 is SGDLS, CDR2 YYNGEE.

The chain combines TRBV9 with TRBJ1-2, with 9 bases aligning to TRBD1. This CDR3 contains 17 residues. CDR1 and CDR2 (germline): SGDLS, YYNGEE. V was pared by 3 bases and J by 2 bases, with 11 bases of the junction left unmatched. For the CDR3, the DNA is TGTGCCAGCAGCGCCCGAGGACAGGGGAGGGCAAACTATGGCTACACCTTC. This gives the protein CASSARGQGRANYGYTF.

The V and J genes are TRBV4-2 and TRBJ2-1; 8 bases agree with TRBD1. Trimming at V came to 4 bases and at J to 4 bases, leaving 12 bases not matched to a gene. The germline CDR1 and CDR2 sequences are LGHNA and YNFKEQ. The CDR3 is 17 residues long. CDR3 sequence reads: CASSPASQGEVYNEQFF. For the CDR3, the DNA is TGTGCCAGCAGCCCCGCATCACAGGGGGAGGTGTACAATGAGCAGTTCTTC.

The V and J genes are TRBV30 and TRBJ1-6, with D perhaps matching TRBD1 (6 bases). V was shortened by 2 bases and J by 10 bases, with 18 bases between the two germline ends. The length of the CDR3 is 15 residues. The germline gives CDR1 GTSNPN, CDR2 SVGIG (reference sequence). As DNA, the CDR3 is TGTGCCTGGAGTTGGGTACAGGGTGTAGGGTCACCCCTCCACTTT. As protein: CAWSWVQGVGSPLHF.

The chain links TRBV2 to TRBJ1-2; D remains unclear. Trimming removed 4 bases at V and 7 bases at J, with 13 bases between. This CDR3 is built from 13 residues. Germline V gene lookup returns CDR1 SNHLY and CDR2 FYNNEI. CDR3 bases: TGTGCCAGCAGTGCTGCGCGTCTCCGTGGCTACACCTTC. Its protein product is CASSAARLRGYTF.

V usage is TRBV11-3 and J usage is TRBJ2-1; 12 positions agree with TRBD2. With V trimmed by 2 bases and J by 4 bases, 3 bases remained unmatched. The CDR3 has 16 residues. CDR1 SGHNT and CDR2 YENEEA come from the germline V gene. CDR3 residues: CASSLQGLAGYNEQFF. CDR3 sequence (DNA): TGTGCCAGCAGCTTACAAGGACTAGCGGGATACAATGAGCAGTTCTTC.

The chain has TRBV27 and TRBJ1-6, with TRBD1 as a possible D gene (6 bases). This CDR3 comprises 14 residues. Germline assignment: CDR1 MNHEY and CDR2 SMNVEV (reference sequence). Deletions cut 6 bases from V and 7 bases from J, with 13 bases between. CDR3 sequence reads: CASRDTGWNSPLHF. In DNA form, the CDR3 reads TGTGCCAGCAGGGATACAGGGTGGAATTCACCCCTCCACTTT.

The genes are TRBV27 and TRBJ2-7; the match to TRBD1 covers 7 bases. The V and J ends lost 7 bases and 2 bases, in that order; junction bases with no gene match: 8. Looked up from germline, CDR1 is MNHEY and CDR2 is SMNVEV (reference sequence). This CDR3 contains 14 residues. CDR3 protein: CASTQPGQTYEQYF. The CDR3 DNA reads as TGTGCCAGCACCCAACCGGGACAGACCTACGAGCAGTACTTC.

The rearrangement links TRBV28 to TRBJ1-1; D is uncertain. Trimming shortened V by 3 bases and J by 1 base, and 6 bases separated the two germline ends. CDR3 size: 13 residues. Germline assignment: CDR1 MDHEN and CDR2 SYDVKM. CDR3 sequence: CASSLVENTEAFF. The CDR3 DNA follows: TGTGCCAGCAGTTTGGTAGAGAACACTGAAGCTTTCTTT.

CDR3 in amino acids: CASSAREGFSGNTIYF. In DNA form, the CDR3 reads TGTGCCAGCAGCGCCCGGGAGGGTTTCTCTGGAAACACCATATATTTT. The chain has TRBV9 and TRBJ1-3; D is ambiguous. Per germline, CDR1 SGDLS and CDR2 YYNGEE. The V end was cut by 3 bases, the J end by 0 bases, with 13 bases between. The CDR3 consists of 16 residues.